One and the same sample provided the 21 T cell receptor beta chains below, sequenced in a study of cytotoxic CD8 clonotypes in ibrutinib-treated CLL. Clones were read by immunoSEQ multiplex PCR, and TCRdb kept only the in-frame ones, dropping some. The table shows about 250,000 clones, with 70% occurring only once. The source was PBMCs, collected after 24 months of ibrutinib treatment. All receptors come from a human donor with chronic lymphocytic leukemia.

The J gene is TRBJ2-3, the V gene TRBV5-4; D is perhaps TRBD1 or TRBD2 (6 bases each). The germline V and J ends were trimmed by 0 bases and 6 bases, with 14 bases remaining between them. The germline CDR1 and CDR2 sequences are SGHNT and YYREEE (reference sequence). The CDR3 extends over 15 amino acids. This CDR3 reads CASSLEWGAGDTQYF. In DNA, the CDR3 is TGTGCCAGCAGCTTGGAGTGGGGGGCCGGGGATACGCAGTATTTT.

This chain joins TRBV5-5 and TRBJ2-7, with 7 bases fitting TRBD1. The germline gives CDR1 SGHKS, CDR2 YYEKEE (reference sequence). The CDR3 loop spans 16 amino acids. The junction had 8 bases not matched to a gene; V was cut back by 0 bases and J by 2 bases. For the CDR3, the DNA is TGTGCCAGCAGCTTGGGACAGGGTCCCCGGACCTACGAGCAGTACTTC. Translating it yields CASSLGQGPRTYEQYF.

The genes are TRBV9 and TRBJ2-7; D possibly corresponds to TRBD2 (6 bases). V lost 0 bases and J 3 bases, leaving 10 bases between the germline ends. The CDR3 loop spans 14 amino acids. CDR1 and CDR2 (germline): SGDLS, YYNGEE. CDR3 residues: CASSVDGTYYEQYF. The CDR3 nucleotides are TGTGCCAGCAGCGTAGATGGGACTTACTACGAGCAGTACTTC.

This clone has only one observation. The chain uses TRBV30 and TRBJ2-7; D tentatively reads TRBD1 or TRBD2 (5 bases each). Germline V gives CDR1 GTSNPN, CDR2 SVGIG (reference sequence). The CDR3 has 14 amino acids. Trimming cost V 6 bases and J 3 bases, with 18 bases left between them. The CDR3 protein is CACTPDGAFYEQYF. The DNA of the CDR3 is TGTGCCTGTACCCCCGACGGGGCCTTCTACGAGCAGTACTTC.

The V call is TRBV5-1, the J call TRBJ2-6; D call uncertain. The CDR3 consists of 16 residues. The V and J ends lost 0 bases and 0 bases respectively, with 7 bases between them. Germline V gene data show CDR1 as SGHRS and CDR2 as YFSETQ. The CDR3 spells CASSLETGSGANVLTF. CDR3 in DNA: TGCGCCAGCAGCTTGGAGACTGGCTCTGGGGCCAACGTCCTGACTTTC.

V usage is TRBV6-5 and J usage is TRBJ1-2; possibly TRBD1 for D (6 bases). The germline V and J ends were trimmed by 0 bases and 6 bases, with 11 bases remaining between them. CDR1 MNHEY and CDR2 SVGAGI come from the germline V gene. The CDR3 is made up of 14 amino acids. CDR3 residues: CASSYSAGADGYTF. The CDR3 DNA is TGTGCCAGCAGTTACTCGGCAGGGGCGGATGGCTACACCTTC.

The rearrangement joins TRBV27 to TRBJ2-7; TRBD2 matches at 11 bases. CDR1 and CDR2 (germline): MNHEY, SMNVEV (reference sequence). Trimming cost V 6 bases and J 3 bases; bases outside gene matches: 7. This CDR3 is 15 amino acids long. CDR3 in DNA: TGTGCCAGCAGCCTGACTAGCGGGAACATCTACGAGCAGTACTTC. Translation: CASSLTSGNIYEQYF.

The chain couples TRBV7-2 to TRBJ2-3; D might be TRBD2 (5 bases). The CDR3 totals 14 residues. V was clipped by 4 bases and J by 2 bases, with 10 bases between them. CDR1 is SGHTA and CDR2 is FQGNSA in the germline V gene. For the CDR3, the DNA is TGTGCCAGCAGCTCCGGACTGCACACAGATACGCAGTATTTT. This codes for CASSSGLHTDTQYF.

This clone was seen a few times. J is TRBJ2-1 and V is TRBV5-1; D uncertain. This CDR3 comprises 13 residues. Trimming shortened V by 6 bases and J by 7 bases, and 14 bases separated the two germline ends. Per the germline V gene, CDR1 is SGHRS and CDR2 is YFSETQ. Here the CDR3 DNA reads TGCGCCAGCACCCTTGGAGCCCCAAATGAGCAGTTCTTC. This codes for CASTLGAPNEQFF.

The gene calls are TRBV12-5 and TRBJ2-5; no firm D call. V shed 2 bases and J shed 4 bases, with 5 bases lying between them. This CDR3 has 12 amino acids. Germline V gives CDR1 LGHNT, CDR2 FRNRAP. This CDR3 reads CASGLSRETQYF. DNA for the CDR3: TGTGCTAGTGGTTTGAGCAGAGAGACCCAGTACTTC.

This clone was counted a few times. This chain connects TRBV27 to TRBJ2-7; the D gene is possibly TRBD2 (5 bases). Germline V CDR1 and CDR2: MNHEY, SMNVEV (reference sequence). V was clipped by 5 bases and J by 5 bases, with 16 bases between them. The CDR3 spans 14 residues. The CDR3 reads CASSPSRRPNEQYF. In DNA, the CDR3 is TGTGCCAGCAGTCCTAGCCGGAGGCCCAACGAGCAGTACTTC.

The chain joins TRBV19 to TRBJ2-7; D perhaps matches TRBD1 (7 bases). V lost 3 bases and J lost 3, with 15 bases in between. The CDR3 runs to 15 residues. CDR1 is LNHDA, CDR2 SQIVND, per germline (reference sequence). The CDR3 region is CASSIGQGGVYEQYF. CDR3 DNA: TGTGCCAGTAGTATCGGGCAGGGGGGCGTCTACGAGCAGTACTTC.

V usage is TRBV28 and J usage is TRBJ2-1; 8 bases fit TRBD1. The CDR3 consists of 18 residues. Germline V gene data show CDR1 as MDHEN and CDR2 as SYDVKM. Trimming took 4 bases from V and 0 from J; bases not matched to a gene: 11. CDR3 DNA: TGTGCCAGCAGTTCGGGAGCAGGGGGCCGAATCTCCTACAATGAGCAGTTCTTC. Translating gives CASSSGAGGRISYNEQFF. The variable domain in full, completed from reference TRBV28 and TRBJ2-1, reads DVKVTQSSRYLVKRTGEKVFLECVQDMDHENMFWYRQDPGLGLRLIYFSYDVKMKEKGDIPEGYSVSREKKERFSLILESASTNQTSMYLCASSSGAGGRISYNEQFFGPGTRLTVL.

The V call is TRBV4-3, the J call TRBJ2-1, with D perhaps TRBD2 (6 bases). Looked up from germline, CDR1 is LGHNA and CDR2 is YSLEER. The CDR3 extends over 13 amino acids. Trimming left V 0 bases short and J 10 bases short, with 10 bases between. CDR3 residues: CASSQEGSGEQFF. CDR3 nucleotides: TGCGCCAGCAGCCAAGAAGGAAGCGGGGAGCAGTTCTTC.

The chain is built from TRBV9 and TRBJ1-2, with D possibly matching TRBD1 (6 bases). Germline-derived CDR1 and CDR2 are SGDLS and YYNGEE. Trimming pared 3 bases from V and 3 bases from J, leaving 18 bases between. The CDR3 length is 16 residues. In DNA, the CDR3 is TGTGCCAGCAGCGCCCCGGGACAAGGGTCCTACTATGGCTACACCTTC. Protein: CASSAPGQGSYYGYTF. The full variable domain, completed using reference TRBV9 and TRBJ1-2, is DSGVTQTPKHLITATGQRVTLRCSPRSGDLSVYWYQQSLDQGLQFLIQYYNGEERAKGNILERFSAQQFPDLHSELNLSSLELGDSALYFCASSAPGQGSYYGYTFGSGTRLTVV.

This sequence joins TRBV18 and TRBJ2-5; 13 nucleotides align to TRBD2. The germline CDR1 and CDR2 sequences are KGHSH and LQKENI. The trim removed 4 bases at V and 3 bases at J, leaving 2 bases unmatched. The CDR3 is 15 amino acids. Here the CDR3 reads CASSRGLAGEETQYF. CDR3 DNA: TGTGCCAGCTCACGAGGACTAGCGGGAGAAGAGACCCAGTACTTC. Full variable domain (outside the CDR3, taken from reference TRBV18 and TRBJ2-5): NAGVMQNPRHLVRRRGQEARLRCSPMKGHSHVYWYRQLPEEGLKFMVYLQKENIIDESGMPKERFSAEFPKEGPSILRIQQVVRGDSAAYFCASSRGLAGEETQYFGPGTRLLVL.

This clone was observed a few times. Here the CDR3 DNA reads TGTGCCAGCAGTTGGGGCGCCGGGGTGAACACTGAAGCTTTCTTT. It yields the protein CASSWGAGVNTEAFF. This sequence joins TRBV27 and TRBJ1-1; possible D gene TRBD1, 5 bases. Trimming left V 4 bases short and J 0 bases short, with 12 bases between. This CDR3 is built from 15 residues. Germline CDR1 and CDR2: MNHEY and SMNVEV (reference sequence).

This clone was found a few times. The chain links TRBV7-6 to TRBJ2-5; D might be TRBD1 (6 bases). This CDR3 is built from 15 residues. Germline-derived CDR1 and CDR2 are SGHVS and FNYEAQ. Trimming stripped 7 bases from V and 5 bases from J, with 20 bases between. CDR3 bases: TGTGCCAGCAAGGAAGGGGGAGCAGAGAGCGAGACCCAGTACTTC. It codes for CASKEGGAESETQYF.

V usage is TRBV5-8 and J usage is TRBJ2-4; no clear D. Trimming pared 0 bases from V and 7 bases from J, leaving 11 bases between. There are 14 residues in the CDR3. Germline lookup yields CDR1 SGHTS and CDR2 YDEGEE. CDR3 sequence reads: CASSLGPARNIQYF. The CDR3 DNA follows: TGTGCCAGCAGCTTGGGTCCGGCTAGGAACATTCAGTACTTC.

The V and J genes are TRBV18 and TRBJ2-6; D not resolved. Trimming shortened V by 0 bases and J by 2 bases, and 5 bases separated the two germline ends. The CDR3 is 15 residues long. Germline CDR1 reads KGHSH; CDR2 reads LQKENI. The CDR3 coding sequence is TGTGCCAGCTCACCACCCGGAACTGGGGCCAACGTCCTGACTTTC. Translating it yields CASSPPGTGANVLTF. Complete variable domain (other parts from reference TRBV18 and TRBJ2-6): NAGVMQNPRHLVRRRGQEARLRCSPMKGHSHVYWYRQLPEEGLKFMVYLQKENIIDESGMPKERFSAEFPKEGPSILRIQQVVRGDSAAYFCASSPPGTGANVLTFGAGSRLTVL.

This chain connects TRBV7-9 to TRBJ2-5, with 12 bases aligning to TRBD1. The J segment lost 6 bases and the V segment lost 2 bases, leaving 10 bases of the junction unmatched. The CDR3 loop spans 17 amino acids. The germline CDR1 and CDR2 sequences are SEHNR and FQNEAQ (reference sequence). This CDR3 is CASSLPRDRGRLKTQYF. The CDR3 region has the DNA TGTGCCAGCAGCTTACCCCGGGACAGGGGGCGCCTAAAGACCCAGTACTTC.